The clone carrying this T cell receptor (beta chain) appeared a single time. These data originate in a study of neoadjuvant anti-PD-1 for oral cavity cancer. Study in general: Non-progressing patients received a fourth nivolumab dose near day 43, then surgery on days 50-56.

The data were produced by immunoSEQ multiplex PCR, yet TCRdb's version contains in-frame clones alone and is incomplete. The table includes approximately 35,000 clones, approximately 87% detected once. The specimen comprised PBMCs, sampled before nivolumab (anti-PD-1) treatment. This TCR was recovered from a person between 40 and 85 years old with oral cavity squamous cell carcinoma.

CDR3 region: CAWTLSLAGVTDTQYF. DNA for the CDR3: TGTGCCTGGACCCTCTCACTAGCGGGGGTCACAGATACGCAGTATTTT. This chain connects TRBV30 to TRBJ2-3; 11 nucleotides line up with TRBD2. J was trimmed by 2 bases and V by 4 bases; bases with no gene match: 8. CDR1 is GTSNPN and CDR2 is SVGIG in the germline V gene (reference sequence). CDR3 size: 16 residues. Full variable domain (rest looked up from reference TRBV30 and TRBJ2-3): SQTIHQWPATLVQPVGSPLSLECTVEGTSNPNLYWYRQAAGRGLQLLFYSVGIGQISSEVPQNLSASRPQDRQFILSSKKLLLSDSGFYLCAWTLSLAGVTDTQYFGPGTRLTVL.